A single sample gave rise to the 7 T cell receptor beta chains below, sequenced in a study of T cell repertoires in cytomegalovirus infection. TCRdb reprocessed the reads with MiXCR, giving one entry per CDR3 protein. Among about 500,000 distinct CDR3 sequences listed, roughly a third were seen once. What these receptors recognize is not known. The starting material was cultured PBMCs, obtained from culture after CMV antigen stimulation. Every receptor here comes from a human donor in good health (CMV status not recorded). Some clones in this sample may be carry-over from other donors' samples.

J is TRBJ2-3 and V is TRBV11-2, with D possibly TRBD2 on 6 matching bases. Germline V gene data show CDR1 as SGHAT and CDR2 as FQNNGV. V lost 3 bases and J 5 bases, leaving 15 bases between the germline ends. The CDR3 runs 15 residues. CDR3 DNA: TGTGCCAGCAGCTTTGTTTTAGCGGACCGAGATACGCAGTATTTT. This translates into CASSFVLADRDTQYF.

This rearrangement joins TRBV7-2 to TRBJ2-4; perhaps TRBD2 as D (7 bases). With 4 bases removed from V and 3 bases from J, the gap between germline ends came to 22 bases. The CDR3 spans 18 residues. CDR1 is SGHTA and CDR2 is FQGNSA in the germline V gene. The CDR3: CASSSMGGAGEVKNIQYF. CDR3 coding DNA: TGTGCCAGCAGCTCTATGGGGGGGGCGGGAGAAGTCAAAAACATTCAGTACTTC. Supplemented by reference TRBV7-2 and TRBJ2-4, the full variable domain reads GAGVSQSPSNKVTEKGKDVELRCDPISGHTALYWYRQSLGQGLEFLIYFQGNSAPDKSGLPSDRFSAERTGGSVSTLTIQRTQQEDSAVYLCASSSMGGAGEVKNIQYFGAGTRLSVL.

This clonotype was counted many times. The chain combines TRBV6-6 with TRBJ1-5; possibly TRBD1 for D (5 bases). V was clipped by 4 bases and J by 4 bases, with 11 bases between them. The CDR3 is 14 amino acids. Germline CDR1 MNHNY, CDR2 SVGAGI (reference sequence). The CDR3: CASSFKGSNQPQHF. The DNA of the CDR3 is TGTGCCAGCAGTTTTAAGGGGAGTAATCAGCCCCAGCATTTT.

This clonotype was counted a few times. This chain joins TRBV27 and TRBJ1-5; a possible D gene is TRBD1 (5 bases). In germline, CDR1 is MNHEY, CDR2 SMNVEV (reference sequence). V was pared by 5 bases and J by 9 bases, with 14 bases between. The CDR3 extends over 13 amino acids. The CDR3 sequence is CASSPQGQGPQHF. CDR3 DNA sequence: TGTGCCAGCAGTCCCCAGGGCCAGGGGCCCCAGCATTTT.

This chain links TRBV11-3 with TRBJ2-3, with D possibly being TRBD1 or TRBD2 (5 bases each). V lost 4 bases to trimming and J lost 0 bases, with 17 bases between them. The CDR3 is 17 amino acids. The V gene's germline CDR1 is SGHNT and CDR2 YENEEA. The CDR3 region has the DNA TGTGCCAGCAGCTCTACTGCCTGGGACGGAAGCACAGATACGCAGTATTTT. Translation gives CASSSTAWDGSTDTQYF.

In DNA, the CDR3 is TGTGCCAGCATCCAACGGGTGTCGGAGGGGGAGCTGTTTTTT. Translated, it gives CASIQRVSEGELFF. The rearrangement links TRBV12-3 or TRBV12-4 to TRBJ2-2, with unresolved D. The CDR3 is made up of 14 amino acids. V dropped 7 bases and J dropped 8 bases, with 17 bases sitting between them.

The chain carries TRBV12-3 or TRBV12-4 and TRBJ1-5, with 11 bases fitting TRBD1. The length of the CDR3 is 16 residues. V lost 6 bases, J lost 6 bases, and 10 bases stayed unmatched. The CDR3 region has the DNA TGTGCCAGCAGCCCGGGGACAGGGGGTTTGGGTCAGCCCCAGCATTTT. This translates into CASSPGTGGLGQPQHF.